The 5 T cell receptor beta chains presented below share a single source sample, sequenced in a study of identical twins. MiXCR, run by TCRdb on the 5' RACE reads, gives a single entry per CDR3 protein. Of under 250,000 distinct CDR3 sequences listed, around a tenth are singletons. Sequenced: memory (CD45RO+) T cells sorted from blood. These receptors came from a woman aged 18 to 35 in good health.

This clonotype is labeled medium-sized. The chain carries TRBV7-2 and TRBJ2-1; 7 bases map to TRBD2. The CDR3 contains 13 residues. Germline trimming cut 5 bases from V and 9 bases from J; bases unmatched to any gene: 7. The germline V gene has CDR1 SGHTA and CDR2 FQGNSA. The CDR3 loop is CASSRTSRGEQFF. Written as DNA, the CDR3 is TGTGCCAGCAGCCGGACTAGTCGGGGTGAGCAGTTCTTC.

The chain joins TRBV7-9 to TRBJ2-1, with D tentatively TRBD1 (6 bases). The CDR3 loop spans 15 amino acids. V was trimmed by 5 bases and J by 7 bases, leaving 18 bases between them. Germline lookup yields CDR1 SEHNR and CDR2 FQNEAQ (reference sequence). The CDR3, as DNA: TGTGCCAGCAGCACCCCGGACAGCCCGGGGAATGAGCAGTTCTTC. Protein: CASSTPDSPGNEQFF.

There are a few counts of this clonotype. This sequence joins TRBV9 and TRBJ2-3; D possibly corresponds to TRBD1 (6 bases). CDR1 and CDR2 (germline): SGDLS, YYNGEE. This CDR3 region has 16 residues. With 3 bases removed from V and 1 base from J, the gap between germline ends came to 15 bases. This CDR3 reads CASSAQGSRGTDTQYF. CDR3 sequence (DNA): TGTGCCAGCAGCGCCCAGGGGAGTCGAGGCACAGATACGCAGTATTTT.

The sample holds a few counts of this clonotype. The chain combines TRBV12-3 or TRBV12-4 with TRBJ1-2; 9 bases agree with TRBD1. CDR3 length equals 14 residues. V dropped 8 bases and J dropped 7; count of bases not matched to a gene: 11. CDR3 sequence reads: CASRRSGQGGGYTF. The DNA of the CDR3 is TGTGCCAGCCGACGGTCGGGACAGGGAGGTGGCTACACCTTC.

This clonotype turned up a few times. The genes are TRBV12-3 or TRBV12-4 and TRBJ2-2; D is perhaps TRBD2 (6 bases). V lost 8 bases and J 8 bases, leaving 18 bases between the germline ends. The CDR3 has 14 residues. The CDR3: CASLADYKWGELFF. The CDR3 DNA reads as TGTGCCAGCTTGGCGGACTATAAATGGGGGGAGCTGTTTTTT.